This T cell receptor beta chain was observed in a study of blood T cell repertoires in COVID-19. Sequencing used immunoSEQ multiplex PCR; TCRdb keeps in-frame clones, though not all of them. This table has 150,000 to 200,000 clones, over 80% appearing once. The CDR3 spans 13 residues. The germline gives CDR1 MGHDK, CDR2 SYGVNS. The V end was cut by 6 bases, the J end by 10 bases, with 13 bases between. Participants' reported clinical history set cohort assignment. This sequence joins TRBV25-1 and TRBJ1-6; D remains ambiguous. Sequences were obtained from PBMCs or T cells enriched from blood (not recorded which). The TCR comes from a woman aged 55-69 years who had recovered from COVID-19. Here the CDR3 reads CASRDTGGSPLHF. The CDR3 region has the DNA TGTGCCAGCAGAGACACCGGAGGGTCACCCCTCCACTTT. Filled out from reference TRBV25-1 and TRBJ1-6, the complete variable domain reads EADIYQTPRYLVIGTGKKITLECSQTMGHDKMYWYQQDPGMELHLIHYSYGVNSTEKGDLSSESTVSRIRTEHFPLTLESARPSHTSQYLCASRDTGGSPLHFGNGTRLTVT.